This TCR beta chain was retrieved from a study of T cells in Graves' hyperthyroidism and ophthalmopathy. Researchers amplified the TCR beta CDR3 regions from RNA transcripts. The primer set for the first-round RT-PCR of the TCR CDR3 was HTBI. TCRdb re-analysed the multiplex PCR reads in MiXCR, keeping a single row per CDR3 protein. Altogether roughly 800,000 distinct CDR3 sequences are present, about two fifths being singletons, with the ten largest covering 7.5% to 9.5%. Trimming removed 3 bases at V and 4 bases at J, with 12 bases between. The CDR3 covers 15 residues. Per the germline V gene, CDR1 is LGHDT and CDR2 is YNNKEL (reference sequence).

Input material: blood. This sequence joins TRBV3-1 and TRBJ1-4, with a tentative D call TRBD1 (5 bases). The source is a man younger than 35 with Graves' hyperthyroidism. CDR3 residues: CASSHSQVLNEKLFF. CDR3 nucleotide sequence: TGTGCCAGCAGCCATTCACAGGTTCTTAATGAAAAACTGTTTTTT.